The 18 T cell receptor beta chains listed next were all sequenced from one sample in a study of regulatory T cells in long-lasting Graves disease. Library construction for TCR beta used iRepertoire HTBI primers and Arm-PCR of CDR3 regions. TCRdb redid the calling of the multiplex PCR reads with MiXCR, one entry per CDR3 protein. This sample has under 800,000 distinct CDR3 sequences, with 16% found just once. Time point of the sample: newly diagnosed GD, antithyroid drugs for less than 3 months. Isolated PBMC RNA provided the starting material for the TCR library. This sample also belongs to another study, concerning T cells in Graves' hyperthyroidism and ophthalmopathy.

The input for sequencing was peripheral blood mononuclear cells (PBMCs), taken at new diagnosis, from a patient treated with antithyroid drugs. Every receptor here comes from a woman aged 30 to 39 with Graves disease.

This clonotype appeared many times. The gene calls are TRBV2 and TRBJ1-2; D is possibly TRBD1 (5 bases). CDR1 is SNHLY, CDR2 FYNNEI, per germline. CDR3 size: 13 residues. The V end lost 7 bases, the J end lost 3 bases, and 12 bases lay between the germline ends. The CDR3, as DNA: TGTGCCAGCACAATCAGGGAAGACTATGGCTACACCTTC. Translation gives CASTIREDYGYTF.

There are many counts of this clonotype. The chain has TRBV7-9 and TRBJ2-5; D call uncertain. Trimming shortened V by 4 bases and J by 7 bases, and 7 bases separated the two germline ends. The CDR3 is made up of 11 amino acids. CDR1 and CDR2 from the germline V gene are SEHNR and FQNEAQ (reference sequence). Written as DNA, the CDR3 is TGTGCCAGCAGCTCCTCCCTGACCCAGTACTTC. The encoded protein is CASSSSLTQYF.

This clonotype was seen a handful of times. The chain employs TRBV5-4 and TRBJ1-4; D remains ambiguous. Germline assignment: CDR1 SGHNT and CDR2 YYREEE (reference sequence). The CDR3 covers 15 residues. Trimming removed 4 bases at V and 8 bases at J, with 18 bases between. The CDR3 coding sequence is TGTGCCAGCAGCACCTACGACGGGAGAGGCGAAAAACTGTTTTTT. It encodes CASSTYDGRGEKLFF.

Concerning this clonotype itself: This sequence may be a read error, since a much larger clone differs from it by one base. The gene calls are TRBV29-1 and TRBJ2-4, with a tentative D call TRBD1 (6 bases). The CDR3 has 14 amino acids. Germline V CDR1 and CDR2: SQVTM, ANQGSEA. CDR3 nucleotide sequence: TGCAGCGTTGTATCGGACAGCCACAAAGACATTCAGTACTTC. Amino acids: CSVVSDSHKDIQYF.

The chain couples TRBV20-1 to TRBJ2-5, with a tentative D call TRBD2 (6 bases). The CDR3 totals 15 residues. From germline, CDR1 is DFQATT and CDR2 SNEGSKA (reference sequence). The V end was cut by 3 bases, the J end by 5 bases, with 19 bases between. The chain's CDR3 is CSASQGSGGRETQYF. DNA for the CDR3: TGCAGTGCTAGTCAGGGTAGCGGAGGGCGGGAGACCCAGTACTTC.

This clonotype appeared many times. This rearrangement joins TRBV11-2 to TRBJ2-7; D gene unclear. This CDR3 is 17 amino acids long. Between the trimmed V and J ends, which lost 2 bases and 2 bases, there was a span of 19 bases. Germline loops: CDR1 SGHAT, CDR2 FQNNGV. CDR3 sequence (DNA): TGTGCCAGCAGCTTATTTACGATTTTTTATTCCGCCTACGAGCAGTACTTC. This codes for CASSLFTIFYSAYEQYF.

This clonotype was detected only a few times. J is TRBJ1-4 and V is TRBV28, with TRBD1 as a possible D gene (5 bases). The germline V gene encodes CDR1 MDHEN and CDR2 SYDVKM. The CDR3 loop spans 16 amino acids. V was pared by 5 bases and J by 2 bases, with 15 bases between. The CDR3 loop is CASSKTRGLTNEKLFF. In nucleotides, the CDR3 is TGTGCCAGCAGTAAAACGCGGGGACTGACTAATGAAAAACTGTTTTTT.

The chain couples TRBV28 to TRBJ2-3; D call uncertain. The CDR3 consists of 14 residues. Germline V gene sequence: CDR1 MDHEN, CDR2 SYDVKM. The ends were cut back, 5 bases at V and 4 bases at J, with 13 bases in the middle. The CDR3 region has the DNA TGTGCCAGCAGTACGCCTAACAAGGCAGATACGCAGTATTTT. This translates into CASSTPNKADTQYF.

V usage is TRBV7-2 and J usage is TRBJ2-3; maybe TRBD1 (6 bases). Germline CDR1 is SGHTA and CDR2 is FQGNSA. The V end lost 1 base, the J end lost 0 bases, and 14 bases lay between the germline ends. The CDR3 loop spans 17 amino acids. The CDR3 DNA sequence: TGTGCCAGCAGCTTAGACCCCGGGACAAGCAGCACAGATACGCAGTATTTT. It yields the protein CASSLDPGTSSTDTQYF.

This chain links TRBV5-4 with TRBJ2-3, with D possibly being TRBD1 or TRBD2 (5 bases each). The CDR3 runs to 16 residues. V lost 1 base and J lost 0, with 12 bases in between. Germline loops: CDR1 SGHNT, CDR2 YYREEE (reference sequence). Here the CDR3 reads CASSLMLGASTDTQYF. DNA of the CDR3: TGTGCCAGCAGCTTGATGCTCGGGGCTAGCACAGATACGCAGTATTTT.

This clonotype appeared a few times. The V call is TRBV30, the J call TRBJ2-2, with D possibly matching TRBD2 (5 bases). V lost 3 bases to trimming and J lost 8 bases, with 10 bases between them. CDR1 GTSNPN and CDR2 SVGIG come from the germline V gene (reference sequence). The CDR3 loop spans 12 amino acids. CDR3 region: CAWRRGKGELFF. The DNA of the CDR3 is TGTGCCTGGAGACGGGGAAAAGGGGAGCTGTTTTTT.

This clonotype was seen at least ten times. CDR3 amino acids: CSGSKQETQYF. CDR3 in DNA: TGCAGCGGGTCCAAGCAAGAGACCCAGTACTTC. The chain couples TRBV29-1 to TRBJ2-5, with no clear D. Per germline, CDR1 SQVTM and CDR2 ANQGSEA. V was trimmed by 7 bases and J by 2 bases, leaving 8 bases between them. The CDR3 runs to 11 residues.

This clonotype was counted ten times or more. This chain connects TRBV5-1 to TRBJ1-2; 8 nucleotides line up with TRBD1. The germline gives CDR1 SGHRS, CDR2 YFSETQ. CDR3 size: 14 residues. V gave up 4 bases and J gave up 8 bases; unmatched junction bases: 10. This CDR3 reads CASSDVGQGEGYTF. The CDR3 bases are TGCGCCAGCAGCGACGTCGGACAGGGCGAGGGCTACACCTTC.

The chain links TRBV20-1 to TRBJ1-6; 8 bases line up with TRBD1. Germline V gives CDR1 DFQATT, CDR2 SNEGSKA (reference sequence). This CDR3 contains 15 residues. Losses at the gene ends were 3 bases for V and 7 bases for J; bases not matched to a gene: 8. The CDR3 here is CSASSQGARNSPLHF. The CDR3 DNA follows: TGCAGTGCTAGTTCGCAGGGGGCGCGGAATTCACCCCTCCACTTT.

The chain joins TRBV12-3 or TRBV12-4 to TRBJ2-7; 10 nucleotides agree with TRBD1. Trimming removed 6 bases from V and 2 bases from J; junction bases left unmatched: 7. The CDR3 contains 15 residues. The CDR3 nucleotides are TGTGCCAGCAGATCTTCCGGGACAGGGGCCTACGAGCAGTACTTC. Residues: CASRSSGTGAYEQYF.

This clonotype has just a few counts. The chain is built from TRBV30 and TRBJ2-1, with D tentatively TRBD2 (6 bases). The CDR3 loop spans 14 amino acids. The V gene's germline CDR1 is GTSNPN and CDR2 SVGIG (reference sequence). V was clipped by 3 bases and J by 0 bases, with 9 bases between them. The CDR3 reads CAWRAGSSYNEQFF. CDR3 coding DNA: TGTGCCTGGAGGGCGGGGAGCTCCTACAATGAGCAGTTCTTC.

The chain couples TRBV7-2 to TRBJ2-1, with TRBD2 matching over 7 bases. This CDR3 has 12 residues. Germline values: CDR1 SGHTA, CDR2 FQGNSA. V lost 4 bases and J lost 9; bases outside the gene matches: 3. The CDR3 DNA sequence: TGTGCCAGCAGCTGGACTAGGGTTGAGCAGTTCTTC. The encoded protein is CASSWTRVEQFF.

The chain joins TRBV3-1 to TRBJ2-5, with TRBD2 matching over 10 bases. In germline, CDR1 is LGHDT, CDR2 YNNKEL (reference sequence). V lost 1 base, J lost 4 bases, and 3 bases stayed unmatched. This CDR3 is 15 amino acids long. The CDR3 reads CASSQARLAGETQYF. CDR3 sequence (DNA): TGTGCCAGCAGCCAAGCCAGACTAGCGGGAGAGACCCAGTACTTC.